Listed below are T cell receptor beta chains from one sample, sequenced in a study of blood T cell repertoires in COVID-19. The table came from immunoSEQ multiplex PCR; TCRdb's copy has only in-frame clones and leaves some out. The profile covers about 300,000 clones, with 70% to 85% appearing a single time and roughly 1.6% taken by the ten largest. Sequenced: peripheral blood. These receptors all stem from a human donor with COVID-19, enrolled during active disease. The donor label of this sample is uncertain. Both conserved end residues are part of each CDR3. Fields, in order: J gene, D gene, V gene, clone size, CDR3 protein, CDR3 DNA. A D gene is named only where the DNA matches it firmly. A row's size may be missing; if present it is once, few, many or a size class.

J gene: TRBJ2-7; D gene: .; V gene: TRBV7-9; clone size: .; CDR3 protein: CASSLQSLSYEQYF; CDR3 DNA: TGTGCCAGCAGCTTACAGTCCCTCTCCTACGAGCAGTACTTC
J gene: TRBJ1-4; D gene: .; V gene: TRBV9; clone size: .; CDR3 protein: CASSTLQGTNEKLFF; CDR3 DNA: TGTGCCAGCAGCACATTACAGGGAACTAATGAAAAACTGTTTTTT
J gene: TRBJ1-5; D gene: TRBD1; V gene: TRBV30; clone size: .; CDR3 protein: CAWTPDRGISGDQPQHF; CDR3 DNA: TGTGCCTGGACCCCCGACAGGGGGATAAGCGGTGATCAGCCCCAGCATTTT
J gene: TRBJ1-4; D gene: TRBD1; V gene: TRBV5-6; clone size: once; CDR3 protein: CASSRPGQGTSNEKLFF; CDR3 DNA: TGTGCCAGCAGCAGGCCGGGACAGGGGACTAGTAATGAAAAACTGTTTTTT
J gene: TRBJ1-3; D gene: TRBD1; V gene: TRBV7-8; clone size: .; CDR3 protein: CASSPRGQPFSGNTIYF; CDR3 DNA: TGTGCCAGCAGCCCACGGGGACAGCCCTTCTCTGGAAACACCATATATTTT
J gene: TRBJ2-5; D gene: TRBD1; V gene: TRBV25-1; clone size: .; CDR3 protein: CASSELGQGPQETQYF; CDR3 DNA: TGTGCCAGCAGTGAATTGGGACAGGGCCCCCAAGAGACCCAGTACTTC
J gene: TRBJ2-2; D gene: .; V gene: TRBV10-3; clone size: .; CDR3 protein: CAISERGPPTGELFF; CDR3 DNA: TGTGCCATCAGTGAGAGGGGCCCCCCCACCGGGGAGCTGTTTTTT
J gene: TRBJ1-4; D gene: .; V gene: TRBV5-4; clone size: .; CDR3 protein: CASSLDLTGRTNEKLFF; CDR3 DNA: TGTGCCAGCAGCTTGGATCTAACAGGGCGAACTAATGAAAAACTGTTTTTT
J gene: TRBJ1-6; D gene: .; V gene: TRBV21-1; clone size: .; CDR3 protein: CASSKVGSPLHF; CDR3 DNA: TGTGCCAGCAGCAAAGTCGGTTCACCCCTCCACTTT
J gene: TRBJ2-5; D gene: .; V gene: TRBV27; clone size: .; CDR3 protein: CASSFVGETQYF; CDR3 DNA: TGTGCCAGCAGTTTCGTCGGAGAGACCCAGTACTTC
J gene: TRBJ2-7; D gene: TRBD1; V gene: TRBV7-2; clone size: .; CDR3 protein: CASRSPGQGSYEQYF; CDR3 DNA: TGTGCCAGCAGGTCTCCGGGACAGGGGTCCTACGAGCAGTACTTC
J gene: TRBJ1-4; D gene: TRBD1; V gene: TRBV30; clone size: .; CDR3 protein: CAWSTYRTGGEKLFF; CDR3 DNA: TGTGCCTGGAGTACTTATAGGACAGGGGGCGAAAAACTGTTTTTT
J gene: TRBJ1-1; D gene: .; V gene: TRBV30; clone size: .; CDR3 protein: CAWSMNTEAFF; CDR3 DNA: TGTGCCTGGAGCATGAACACTGAAGCTTTCTTT
J gene: TRBJ2-7; D gene: .; V gene: TRBV5-5; clone size: .; CDR3 protein: CASSRSGSSYEQYF; CDR3 DNA: TGTGCCAGCAGCCGGTCTGGGAGTTCCTACGAGCAGTACTTC